Listed below are T cell receptor beta chains from one sample, sequenced in a study of T cell responses to AZD1222 COVID-19 vaccine. The table came from immunoSEQ multiplex PCR; TCRdb's copy has only in-frame clones and leaves some out. The sample includes 100,000 to 150,000 clones, around 87% of them seen just once. Material: peripheral blood, obtained on day 0 of AZD1222 vaccination. These receptors all come from an adult in good health. Each CDR3 is given with its conserved first and last residue. The order of the fields is J gene, clone size, V gene, D gene, CDR3 DNA, CDR3 protein. The D gene is left open where the match is weak. Size values are once, few and many counts, or a class for expanded clones, and some rows have none.

J: TRBJ2-1; size: .; V: TRBV6-1; D: TRBD2; DNA: TGTGCCAGCAGTGAAGTCACTAGCGGGGGCAATGAGCAGTTCTTC; CDR3: CASSEVTSGGNEQFF
J: TRBJ1-6; size: .; V: TRBV7-9; D: .; DNA: TGTGCCAGCAGTAGTATGGGGACTGGAAATTCACCCCTCCACTTT; CDR3: CASSSMGTGNSPLHF
J: TRBJ2-5; size: .; V: TRBV21-1; D: .; DNA: TGTGCCAGCAGCAAACAGGGACAAGAGACCCAGTACTTC; CDR3: CASSKQGQETQYF
J: TRBJ1-1; size: .; V: TRBV2; D: .; DNA: TGTGCCAGCACCCAGGGGTGGCAGATGAACACTGAAGCTTTCTTT; CDR3: CASTQGWQMNTEAFF
J: TRBJ2-1; size: .; V: TRBV2; D: TRBD2; DNA: TGTGCCAGCAGGGGAAGACTAGCGGGAGCCCAAACTACCTACAATGAGCAGTTCTTC; CDR3: CASRGRLAGAQTTYNEQFF
J: TRBJ2-1; size: .; V: TRBV28; D: .; DNA: TGTGCCACCCGAGCCGCGAGCTCCTACAATGAGCAGTTCTTC; CDR3: CATRAASSYNEQFF
J: TRBJ2-7; size: .; V: TRBV6-2/TRBV6-3; D: .; DNA: TGTGCCAGCAGTTACGCCACCAACCCCTACGAGCAGTACTTC; CDR3: CASSYATNPYEQYF
J: TRBJ1-1; size: .; V: TRBV4-1; D: .; DNA: TGCGCCAGCAGCCAGGACCCCGAGGTGAACACTGAAGCTTTCTTT; CDR3: CASSQDPEVNTEAFF
J: TRBJ2-3; size: .; V: TRBV5-1; D: .; DNA: TGCGCCAGCAGCTGGGACGGGACTTCCACAGATACGCAGTATTTT; CDR3: CASSWDGTSTDTQYF
J: TRBJ2-3; size: .; V: TRBV27; D: TRBD2; DNA: TGTGCCAGCAGTTTATACAGCGGGGGCCCGAAATTCACAGATACGCAGTATTTT; CDR3: CASSLYSGGPKFTDTQYF
J: TRBJ2-1; size: .; V: TRBV5-1; D: .; DNA: TGCGCCAGCAGCCCCCGAGAGTTCTTTCAACACAATGAGCAGTTCTTC; CDR3: CASSPREFFQHNEQFF
J: TRBJ2-7; size: .; V: TRBV28; D: .; DNA: TGTGCCAGCAGTTTAAGGTCTCCCCCAGAGCAGTACTTC; CDR3: CASSLRSPPEQYF
J: TRBJ2-7; size: .; V: TRBV6-2/TRBV6-3; D: .; DNA: TGTGCCAGCAGTTACCCCACGGACAGCAACTCCTACGAGCAGTACTTC; CDR3: CASSYPTDSNSYEQYF
J: TRBJ2-4; size: .; V: TRBV9; D: .; DNA: TGTGCCAGCAGCTCCGGACTGGAGGCTTCGGGAAACATTCAGTACTTC; CDR3: CASSSGLEASGNIQYF
J: TRBJ1-1; size: .; V: TRBV7-9; D: .; DNA: TGTGCCAGCAGCAAGGGTTCTGAAGACACTGAAGCTTTCTTT; CDR3: CASSKGSEDTEAFF
J: TRBJ2-3; size: .; V: TRBV5-1; D: TRBD2; DNA: TGCGCCAGCAGATGGGGCGGGGGGCCCACAGATACGCAGTATTTT; CDR3: CASRWGGGPTDTQYF
J: TRBJ2-7; size: few; V: TRBV5-6; D: TRBD1; DNA: TGTGCCAGCAGCTTGTCAGGCAGGGGGCCATACGAGCAGTACTTC; CDR3: CASSLSGRGPYEQYF
J: TRBJ1-5; size: .; V: TRBV24-1; D: TRBD1; DNA: TGTGCCACCAGTGAGCGACAGGGGAATCAGCCCCAGCATTTT; CDR3: CATSERQGNQPQHF
J: TRBJ2-7; size: .; V: TRBV7-6; D: TRBD2; DNA: TGTGCCAGCTCCGGGGGGGGAATCTACGAGCAGTACTTC; CDR3: CASSGGGIYEQYF
J: TRBJ2-1; size: once; V: TRBV4-3; D: .; DNA: TGCGCCAGCAGCCTCAAACAGGGTGATGAGCAGTTCTTC; CDR3: CASSLKQGDEQFF
J: TRBJ2-1; size: .; V: TRBV20-1; D: .; DNA: TGCAGTGTAACAAGCAATGAGCAGTTCTTC; CDR3: CSVTSNEQFF
J: TRBJ1-1; size: .; V: TRBV6-2/TRBV6-3; D: .; DNA: TGTGCCAGCAGTTACGGTCCGCTGGGGACTGAAGCTTTCTTT; CDR3: CASSYGPLGTEAFF
J: TRBJ2-2; size: .; V: TRBV19; D: .; DNA: TGTGCCAGTAGTATACTCTTCCTGGCGAACACCGGGGAGCTGTTTTTT; CDR3: CASSILFLANTGELFF